Below are 10 T cell receptor beta chains sequenced from a single sample in a study of T cells in Graves' hyperthyroidism and ophthalmopathy. RNA transcripts served as the template for amplifying TCR beta CDR3 regions. Primed by the HTBI set, a first-round RT-PCR was run on the TCR CDR3. TCRdb passed the multiplex PCR reads through MiXCR, listing each CDR3 protein once. The sample carries a few hundred thousand distinct CDR3 sequences, roughly 15% recorded once. Material: blood. These receptors came from a woman between 35 and 50 years old with Graves' hyperthyroidism that later progressed to Graves' ophthalmopathy.

The rearrangement uses TRBV12-3 or TRBV12-4 and TRBJ1-5; D is unclear. The ends were cut back, 5 bases at V and 6 bases at J, with 17 bases in the middle. This CDR3 comprises 15 residues. The CDR3 here is CASSPGLGAGQPQHF. For the CDR3, the DNA is TGTGCCAGCAGTCCGGGCCTGGGTGCAGGTCAGCCCCAGCATTTT.

The sample holds many counts of this clonotype. The CDR3 DNA reads as TGTGCCAGCAGCGTCGGCTCCTTTAATGAGCAGTTCTTC. Translated, it gives CASSVGSFNEQFF. The V and J genes are TRBV11-2 and TRBJ2-1; the D is unclear. CDR3 length: 13 amino acids. Germline loops: CDR1 SGHAT, CDR2 FQNNGV. Trimming took 5 bases from V and 7 from J, leaving 12 bases between them.

This clonotype was picked up many times. The chain links TRBV4-2 to TRBJ2-7; unclear D gene. The germline CDR1 and CDR2 sequences are LGHNA and YNFKEQ. This CDR3 has 14 residues. V was trimmed by 5 bases and J by 7 bases, leaving 18 bases between them. The CDR3 DNA reads as TGTGCCAGCAGCTTTTGGCTGGACCCTCAGGAGCAGTACTTC. Amino acids: CASSFWLDPQEQYF.

The table lists this clonotype with many counts. J is TRBJ2-1 and V is TRBV9, with 8 bases identical to TRBD2. With 0 bases clipped from V and 9 bases from J, the junction kept 5 bases outside the gene matches. The CDR3 covers 14 residues. Per the germline V gene, CDR1 is SGDLS and CDR2 is YYNGEE. CDR3 amino acids: CASSVVGGGIEQFF. The CDR3 DNA follows: TGTGCCAGCAGCGTAGTCGGGGGGGGTATTGAGCAGTTCTTC.

This clonotype was observed many times. The chain uses TRBV20-1 and TRBJ1-1; weak D call: TRBD1 (6 bases). The CDR3 contains 15 residues. From germline, CDR1 is DFQATT and CDR2 SNEGSKA (reference sequence). Trimming removed 6 bases from V and 0 bases from J, with 17 bases in between. The CDR3 here is CSASFYRDMNTEAFF. For the CDR3, the DNA is TGCAGTGCAAGTTTTTACAGGGACATGAACACTGAAGCTTTCTTT.

The table lists this clonotype with a few counts. This chain connects TRBV5-1 to TRBJ1-1; D not certain. The CDR3 is 13 amino acids. Trimming removed 2 bases at V and 5 bases at J, with 10 bases between. CDR1 is SGHRS and CDR2 is YFSETQ in the germline V gene. The CDR3 reads CASSFLGETEAFF. In nucleotides, the CDR3 is TGCGCCAGCAGCTTCCTGGGAGAGACTGAAGCTTTCTTT. Full variable domain (outside the CDR3, taken from reference TRBV5-1 and TRBJ1-1): KAGVTQTPRYLIKTRGQQVTLSCSPISGHRSVSWYQQTPGQGLQFLFEYFSETQRNKGNFPGRFSGRQFSNSRSEMNVSTLELGDSALYLCASSFLGETEAFFGQGTRLTVV.

This clonotype was found a few times. Just one base apart from a much larger clone, this may be a read error. The V and J genes are TRBV11-1 and TRBJ2-7; no clear D. From germline, CDR1 is SGHAT and CDR2 FQDESV (reference sequence). V was clipped by 5 bases and J by 5 bases, with 16 bases between them. The CDR3 totals 14 residues. CDR3: CASSPFRIMDEQYF. The CDR3 region has the DNA TGTGCCAGCAGCCCATTTCGTATTATGGACGAGCAGTACTTC.

With respect to this clonotype: This may arise from a read error, as a much more abundant clone is one base away. DNA for the CDR3: TGCGCCAGCAGCCGCCGGGTGGAGACAGATACGCAGTGTTTT. Translation: CASSRRVETDTQCF. J is TRBJ2-3 and V is TRBV4-1; a possible D gene is TRBD1 (5 bases). CDR3 length equals 14 residues. Germline V gene sequence: CDR1 MGHRA, CDR2 YSYEKL.

This clonotype was recorded at least ten times. The rearrangement joins TRBV2 to TRBJ2-7, with 14 nucleotides matching TRBD2. The CDR3 extends over 20 amino acids. The junction had 10 bases not matched to a gene; V was cut back by 0 bases and J by 0 bases. In germline, CDR1 is SNHLY, CDR2 FYNNEI. CDR3 DNA sequence: TGTGCCAGCAGTGAAGCTCCCGGGACTAGCGGGAGAGGGGGCTCCTACGAGCAGTACTTC. This sequence encodes CASSEAPGTSGRGGSYEQYF.

This chain joins TRBV5-6 and TRBJ2-1; D possibly uses TRBD1 or TRBD2 (5 bases each). The CDR3 contains 15 residues. V lost 2 bases to trimming and J lost 5 bases, with 14 bases between them. Germline lookup yields CDR1 SGHDT and CDR2 YYEEEE. The CDR3 reads CASSFLLRDHNEQFF. The CDR3 DNA is TGTGCCAGCAGCTTCCTCCTCCGGGACCACAATGAGCAGTTCTTC.